The clone carrying this T cell receptor beta chain was counted at least ten times. What it recognizes is unknown. The data belong to a study of breast tumors, draining lymph nodes, adjacent tissues. TCRdb used MiXCR to reprocess the multiplex PCR reads, holding one entry per CDR3 protein. The sample shows roughly 80,000 distinct CDR3 sequences, roughly a fifth of them seen only once. Notes on the study in general: That most tumor T cells come from lymph nodes remained unproven. Tumors had less TCR diversity than lymph nodes, more than nontumor tissue. Tumor and nontumor repertoires were significantly more similar in luminal-like than in basal-like breast cancer.

The lymph nodes were axillary draining lymph nodes from breast cancer patients. The receptor's source is a female donor with breast cancer. Some clones in this sample may be carry-over from other donors' samples. Sequenced input: axillary lymph node tissue.

CDR3 amino acids: CASSLVARETQYF. CDR3 DNA: TGCGCCAGCAGCTTGGTGGCTCGTGAGACCCAGTACTTC. The chain combines TRBV5-1 with TRBJ2-5, with D hard to call. Trimming cost V 0 bases and J 5 bases, with 8 bases left between them. The CDR3 consists of 13 residues. CDR1 SGHRS and CDR2 YFSETQ come from the germline V gene.